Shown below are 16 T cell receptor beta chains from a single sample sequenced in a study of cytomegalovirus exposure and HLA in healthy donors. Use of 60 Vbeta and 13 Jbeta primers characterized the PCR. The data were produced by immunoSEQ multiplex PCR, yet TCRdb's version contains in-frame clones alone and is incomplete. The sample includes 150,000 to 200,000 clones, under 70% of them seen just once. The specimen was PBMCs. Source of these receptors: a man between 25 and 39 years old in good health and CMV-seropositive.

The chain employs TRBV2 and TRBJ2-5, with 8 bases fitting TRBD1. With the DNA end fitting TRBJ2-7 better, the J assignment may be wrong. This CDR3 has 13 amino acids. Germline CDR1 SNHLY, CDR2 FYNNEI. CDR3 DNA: TGTGCCAGTTCCAGGGGGCCCAGCTACGAGCAGTACTTC. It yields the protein CASSRGPSYEQYF.

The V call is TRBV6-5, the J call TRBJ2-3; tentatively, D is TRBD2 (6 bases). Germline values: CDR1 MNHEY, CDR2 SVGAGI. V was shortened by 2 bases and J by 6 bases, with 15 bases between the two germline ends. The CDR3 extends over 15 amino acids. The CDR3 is CASSYGRDPSDTQYF. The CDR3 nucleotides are TGTGCCAGCAGTTACGGGCGGGACCCGTCGGATACGCAGTATTTT.

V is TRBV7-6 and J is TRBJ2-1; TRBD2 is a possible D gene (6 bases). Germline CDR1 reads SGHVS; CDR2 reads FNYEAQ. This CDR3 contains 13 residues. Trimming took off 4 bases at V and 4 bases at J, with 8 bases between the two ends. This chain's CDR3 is CASSSGLYNEQFF. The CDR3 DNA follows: TGTGCCAGCAGCTCGGGACTTTACAATGAGCAGTTCTTC.

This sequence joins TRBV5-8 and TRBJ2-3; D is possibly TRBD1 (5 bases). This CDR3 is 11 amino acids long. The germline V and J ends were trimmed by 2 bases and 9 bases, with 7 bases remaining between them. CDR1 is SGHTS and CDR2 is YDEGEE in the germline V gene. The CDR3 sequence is CASSLQVTQYF. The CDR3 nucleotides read TGTGCCAGCAGCTTACAGGTCACGCAGTATTTT.

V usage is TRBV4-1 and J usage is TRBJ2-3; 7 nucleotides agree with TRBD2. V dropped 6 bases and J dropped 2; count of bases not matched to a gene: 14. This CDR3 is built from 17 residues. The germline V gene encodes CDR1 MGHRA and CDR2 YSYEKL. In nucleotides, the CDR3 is TGCGCCAGCAGGGGAAATCCCAAAGCGGGATCCACAGATACGCAGTATTTT. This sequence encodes CASRGNPKAGSTDTQYF.

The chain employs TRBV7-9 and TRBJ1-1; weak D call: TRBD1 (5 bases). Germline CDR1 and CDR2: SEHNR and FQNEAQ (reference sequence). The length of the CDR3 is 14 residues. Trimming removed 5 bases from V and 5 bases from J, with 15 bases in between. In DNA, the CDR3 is TGTGCCAGCAGCGTTACCTCCGGGGGAACTGAAGCTTTCTTT. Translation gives CASSVTSGGTEAFF. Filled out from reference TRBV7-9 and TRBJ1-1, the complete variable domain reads DTGVSQNPRHKITKRGQNVTFRCDPISEHNRLYWYRQTLGQGPEFLTYFQNEAQLEKSRLLSDRFSAERPKGSFSTLEIQRTEQGDSAMYLCASSVTSGGTEAFFGQGTRLTVV.

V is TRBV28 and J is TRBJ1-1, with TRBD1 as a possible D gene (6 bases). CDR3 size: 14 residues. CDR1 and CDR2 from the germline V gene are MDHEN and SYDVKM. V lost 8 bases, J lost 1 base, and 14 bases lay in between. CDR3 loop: CASPPGDKNTEAFF. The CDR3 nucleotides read TGTGCCAGCCCCCCAGGGGATAAGAACACTGAAGCTTTCTTT. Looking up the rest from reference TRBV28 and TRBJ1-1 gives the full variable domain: DVKVTQSSRYLVKRTGEKVFLECVQDMDHENMFWYRQDPGLGLRLIYFSYDVKMKEKGDIPEGYSVSREKKERFSLILESASTNQTSMYLCASPPGDKNTEAFFGQGTRLTVV.

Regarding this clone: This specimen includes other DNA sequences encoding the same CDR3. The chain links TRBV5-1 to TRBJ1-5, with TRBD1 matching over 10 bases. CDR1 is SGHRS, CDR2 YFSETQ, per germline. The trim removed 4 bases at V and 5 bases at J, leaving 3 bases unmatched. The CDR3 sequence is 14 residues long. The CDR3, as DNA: TGCGCCAGCAGCCTAGGACAGGGGGATCAGCCCCAGCATTTT. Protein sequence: CASSLGQGDQPQHF.

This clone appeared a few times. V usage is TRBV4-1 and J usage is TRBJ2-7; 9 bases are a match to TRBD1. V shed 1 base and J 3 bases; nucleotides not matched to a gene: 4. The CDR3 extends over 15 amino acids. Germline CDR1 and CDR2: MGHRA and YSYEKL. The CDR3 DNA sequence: TGCGCCAGCAGCCAAGTCGGGACAGGGCGCTACGAGCAGTACTTC. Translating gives CASSQVGTGRYEQYF.

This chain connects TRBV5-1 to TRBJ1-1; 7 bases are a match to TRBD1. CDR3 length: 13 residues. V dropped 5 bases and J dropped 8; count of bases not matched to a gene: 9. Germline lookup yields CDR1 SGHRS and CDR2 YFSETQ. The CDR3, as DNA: TGCGCCAGCAGGCCGGGACAGCAACCCGAAGCTTTCTTT. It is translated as CASRPGQQPEAFF.

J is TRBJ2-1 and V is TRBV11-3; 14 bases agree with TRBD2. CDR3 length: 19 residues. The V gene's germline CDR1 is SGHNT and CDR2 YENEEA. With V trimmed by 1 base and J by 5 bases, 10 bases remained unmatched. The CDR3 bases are TGTGCCAGCAGCTTAGTCGGGACTAGCGGGAGTAATATGGACAATGAGCAGTTCTTC. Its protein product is CASSLVGTSGSNMDNEQFF.

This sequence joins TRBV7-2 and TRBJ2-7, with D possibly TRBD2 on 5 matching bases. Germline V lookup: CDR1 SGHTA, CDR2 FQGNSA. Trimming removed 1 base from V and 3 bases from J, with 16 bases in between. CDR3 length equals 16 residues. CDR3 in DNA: TGTGCCAGCAGCTTAGGACCATCTAAGGGAGACTACGAGCAGTACTTC. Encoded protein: CASSLGPSKGDYEQYF.

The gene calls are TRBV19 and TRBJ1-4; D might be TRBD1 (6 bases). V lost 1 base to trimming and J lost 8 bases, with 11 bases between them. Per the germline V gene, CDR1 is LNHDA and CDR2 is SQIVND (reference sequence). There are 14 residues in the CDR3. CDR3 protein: CASSIVGAREKLFF. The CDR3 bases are TGTGCCAGTAGTATAGTGGGGGCCCGGGAAAAACTGTTTTTT.

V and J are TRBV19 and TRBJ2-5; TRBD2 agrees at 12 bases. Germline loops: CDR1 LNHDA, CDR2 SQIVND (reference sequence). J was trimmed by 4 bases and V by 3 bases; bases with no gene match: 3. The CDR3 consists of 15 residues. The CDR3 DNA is TGTGCCAGTAGTATCGCGACTAGCGGGAGAGAGACCCAGTACTTC. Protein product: CASSIATSGRETQYF.

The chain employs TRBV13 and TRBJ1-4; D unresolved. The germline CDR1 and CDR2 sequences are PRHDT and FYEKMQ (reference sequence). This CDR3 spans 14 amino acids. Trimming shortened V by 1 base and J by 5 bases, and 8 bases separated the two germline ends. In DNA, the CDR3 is TGTGCCAGCAGCTTAGCCAGGCCGAATGAAAAACTGTTTTTT. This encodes CASSLARPNEKLFF.

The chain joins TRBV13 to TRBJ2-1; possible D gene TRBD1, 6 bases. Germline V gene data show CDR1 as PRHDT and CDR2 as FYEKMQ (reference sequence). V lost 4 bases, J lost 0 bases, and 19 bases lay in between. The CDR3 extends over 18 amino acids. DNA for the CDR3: TGTGCCAGCAGCTCCACCAGGGGCGGGCCCAGCTCCTACAATGAGCAGTTCTTC. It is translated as CASSSTRGGPSSYNEQFF.